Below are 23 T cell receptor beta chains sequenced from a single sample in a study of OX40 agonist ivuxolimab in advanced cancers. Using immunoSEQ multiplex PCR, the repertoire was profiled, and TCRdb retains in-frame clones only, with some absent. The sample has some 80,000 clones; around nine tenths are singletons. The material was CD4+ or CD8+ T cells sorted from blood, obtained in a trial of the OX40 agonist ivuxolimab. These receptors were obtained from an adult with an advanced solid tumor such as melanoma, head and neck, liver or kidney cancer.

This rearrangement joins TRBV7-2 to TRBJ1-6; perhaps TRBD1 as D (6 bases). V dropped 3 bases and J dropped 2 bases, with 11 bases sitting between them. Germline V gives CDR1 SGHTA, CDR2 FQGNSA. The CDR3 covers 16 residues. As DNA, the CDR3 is TGTGCCAGCAGCTTGGGGGGGGCAGCCTATAATTCACCCCTCCACTTT. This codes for CASSLGGAAYNSPLHF.

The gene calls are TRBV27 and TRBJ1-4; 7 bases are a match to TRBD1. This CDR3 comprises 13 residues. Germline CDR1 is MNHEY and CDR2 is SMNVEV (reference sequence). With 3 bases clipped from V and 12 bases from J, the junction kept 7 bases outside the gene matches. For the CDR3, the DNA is TGTGCCAGCAGTTTCCTCAGGGGGATGGAACTGTTTTTT. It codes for CASSFLRGMELFF.

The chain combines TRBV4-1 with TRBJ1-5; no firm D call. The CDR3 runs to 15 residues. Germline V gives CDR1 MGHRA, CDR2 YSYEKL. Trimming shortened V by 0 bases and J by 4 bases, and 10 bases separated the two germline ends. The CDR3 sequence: CASSQEGRVNQPQHF. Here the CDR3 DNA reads TGCGCCAGCAGCCAAGAGGGTCGGGTTAATCAGCCCCAGCATTTT.

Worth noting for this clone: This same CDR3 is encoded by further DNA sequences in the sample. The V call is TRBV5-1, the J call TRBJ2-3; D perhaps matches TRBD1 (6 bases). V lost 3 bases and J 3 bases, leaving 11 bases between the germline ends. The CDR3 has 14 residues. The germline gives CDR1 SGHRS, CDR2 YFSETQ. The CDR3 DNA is TGCGCCAGCAGCTCTGGGCAGGGGACAGATACGCAGTATTTT. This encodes CASSSGQGTDTQYF.

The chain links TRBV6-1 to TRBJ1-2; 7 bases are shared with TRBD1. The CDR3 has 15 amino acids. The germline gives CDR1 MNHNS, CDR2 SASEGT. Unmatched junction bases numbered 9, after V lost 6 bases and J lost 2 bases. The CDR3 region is CASSPGQASNYGYTF. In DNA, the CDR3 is TGTGCCAGCAGCCCAGGACAGGCGTCCAACTATGGCTACACCTTC.

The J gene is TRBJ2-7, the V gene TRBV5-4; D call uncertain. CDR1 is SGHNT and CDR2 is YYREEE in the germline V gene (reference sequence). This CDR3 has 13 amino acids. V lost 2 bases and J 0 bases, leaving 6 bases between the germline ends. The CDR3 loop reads CASSLTNSYEQYF. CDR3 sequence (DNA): TGTGCCAGCAGCTTAACTAACTCCTACGAGCAGTACTTC.

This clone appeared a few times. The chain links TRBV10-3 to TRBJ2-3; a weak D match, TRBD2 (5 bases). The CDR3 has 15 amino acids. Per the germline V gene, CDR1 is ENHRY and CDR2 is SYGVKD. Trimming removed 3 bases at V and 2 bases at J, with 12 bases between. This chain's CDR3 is CAISDGGRHTDTQYF. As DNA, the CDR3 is TGTGCCATCAGTGACGGAGGTCGGCACACAGATACGCAGTATTTT.

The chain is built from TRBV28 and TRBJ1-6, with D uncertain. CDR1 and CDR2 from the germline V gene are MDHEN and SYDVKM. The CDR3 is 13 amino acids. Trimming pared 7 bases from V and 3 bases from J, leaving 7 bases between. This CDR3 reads CASKGVYNSPLHF. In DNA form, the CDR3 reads TGTGCCAGCAAAGGAGTCTATAATTCACCCCTCCACTTT.

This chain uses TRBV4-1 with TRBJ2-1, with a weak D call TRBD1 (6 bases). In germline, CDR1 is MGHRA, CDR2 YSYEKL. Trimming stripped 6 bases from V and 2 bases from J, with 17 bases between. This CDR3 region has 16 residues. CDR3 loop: CASRMLGGNAYNEQFF. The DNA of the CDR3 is TGCGCCAGCAGAATGCTTGGGGGCAATGCCTACAATGAGCAGTTCTTC.

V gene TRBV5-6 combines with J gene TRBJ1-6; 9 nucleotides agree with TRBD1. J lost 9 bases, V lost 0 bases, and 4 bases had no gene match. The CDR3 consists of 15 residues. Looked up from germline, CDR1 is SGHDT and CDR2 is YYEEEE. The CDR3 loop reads CASSLAGTGTSPLHF. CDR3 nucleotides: TGTGCCAGCAGCTTGGCCGGGACAGGGACTTCACCCCTCCACTTT.

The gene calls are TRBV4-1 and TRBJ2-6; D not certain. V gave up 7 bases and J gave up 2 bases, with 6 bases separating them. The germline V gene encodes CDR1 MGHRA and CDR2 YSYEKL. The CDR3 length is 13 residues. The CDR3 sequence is CASNDPGANVLTF. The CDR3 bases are TGCGCCAGCAATGATCCTGGGGCCAACGTCCTGACTTTC.

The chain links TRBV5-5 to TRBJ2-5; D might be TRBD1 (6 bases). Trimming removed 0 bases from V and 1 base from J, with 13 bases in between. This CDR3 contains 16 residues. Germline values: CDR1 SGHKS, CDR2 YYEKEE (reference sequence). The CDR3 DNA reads TGTGCCAGCAGCTTGGTGGGGACACTGATCCAAGAGACCCAGTACTTC. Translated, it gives CASSLVGTLIQETQYF.

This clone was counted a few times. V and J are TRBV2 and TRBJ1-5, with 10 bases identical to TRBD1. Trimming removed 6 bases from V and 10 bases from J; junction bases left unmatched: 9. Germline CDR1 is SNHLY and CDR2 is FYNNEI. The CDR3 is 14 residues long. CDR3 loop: CASRGDRGKGPQHF. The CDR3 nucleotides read TGTGCCAGCAGGGGGGACAGGGGAAAGGGACCCCAGCATTTT.

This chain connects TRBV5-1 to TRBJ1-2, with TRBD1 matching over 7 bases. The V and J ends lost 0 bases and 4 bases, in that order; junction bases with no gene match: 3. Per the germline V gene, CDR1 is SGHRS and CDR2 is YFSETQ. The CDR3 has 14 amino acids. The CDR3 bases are TGCGCCAGCAGCTTGGAGGGGGCGGGCTATGGCTACACCTTC. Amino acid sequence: CASSLEGAGYGYTF.

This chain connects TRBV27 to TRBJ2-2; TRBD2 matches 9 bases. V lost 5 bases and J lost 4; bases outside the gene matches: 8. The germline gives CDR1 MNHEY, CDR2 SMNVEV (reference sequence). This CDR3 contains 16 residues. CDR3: CASSPIAGASTGELFF. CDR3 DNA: TGTGCCAGCAGTCCTATAGCGGGGGCGAGCACCGGGGAGCTGTTTTTT.

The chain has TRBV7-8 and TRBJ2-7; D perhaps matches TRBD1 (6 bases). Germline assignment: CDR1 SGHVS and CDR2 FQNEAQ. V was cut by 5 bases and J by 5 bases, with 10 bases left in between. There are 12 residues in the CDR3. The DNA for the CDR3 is TGTGCCAGCAGCGATACAGGGAACGAGCAGTACTTC. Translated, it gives CASSDTGNEQYF.

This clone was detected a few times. CDR3 sequence reads: CATSVTVNTEAFF. CDR3 bases: TGTGCCACCAGCGTTACGGTGAACACTGAAGCTTTCTTT. The chain recombines TRBV15 with TRBJ1-1; no firm D call. The germline V gene has CDR1 LNHNV and CDR2 YYDKDF (reference sequence). Between the trimmed V and J ends, which lost 5 bases and 0 bases, there was a span of 7 bases. There are 13 residues in the CDR3.

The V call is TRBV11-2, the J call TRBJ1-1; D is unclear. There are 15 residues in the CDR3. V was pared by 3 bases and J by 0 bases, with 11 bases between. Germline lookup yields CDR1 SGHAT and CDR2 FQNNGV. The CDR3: CASSFQHNMNTEAFF. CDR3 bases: TGTGCCAGCAGCTTCCAACACAACATGAACACTGAAGCTTTCTTT.

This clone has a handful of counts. CDR3 DNA sequence: TGCGCCAGCAATAGCGCGGGGGGGCGTCCTAGCGAGCAGTTCTTC. Translating it yields CASNSAGGRPSEQFF. J is TRBJ2-1 and V is TRBV5-1, with 9 bases that match TRBD2. There are 15 residues in the CDR3. The V gene end was trimmed by 6 bases and the J gene end by 10 bases; junction bases not matched to a gene: 14. CDR1 and CDR2 from the germline V gene are SGHRS and YFSETQ.

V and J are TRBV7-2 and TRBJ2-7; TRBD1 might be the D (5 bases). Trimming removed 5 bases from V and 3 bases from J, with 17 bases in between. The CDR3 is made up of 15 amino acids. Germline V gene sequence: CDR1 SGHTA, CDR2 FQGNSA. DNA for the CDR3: TGTGCCAGCAGCCCTCGAATAGGGGTTATCTACGAGCAGTACTTC. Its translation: CASSPRIGVIYEQYF.

The CDR3 here is CASRDSSTDTQYF. The CDR3 DNA follows: TGTGCCAGTAGGGACAGTAGCACAGATACGCAGTATTTT. The chain carries TRBV19 and TRBJ2-3; possibly TRBD1 for D (6 bases). The length of the CDR3 is 13 residues. Trimming removed 6 bases from V and 0 bases from J, with 7 bases in between. From germline, CDR1 is LNHDA and CDR2 SQIVND (reference sequence).

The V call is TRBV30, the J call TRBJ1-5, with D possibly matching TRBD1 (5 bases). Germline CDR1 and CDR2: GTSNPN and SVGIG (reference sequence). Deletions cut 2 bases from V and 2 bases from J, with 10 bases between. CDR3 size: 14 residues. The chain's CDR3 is CAWSRGRGNQPQHF. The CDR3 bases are TGTGCCTGGAGTAGAGGCAGGGGCAATCAGCCCCAGCATTTT.

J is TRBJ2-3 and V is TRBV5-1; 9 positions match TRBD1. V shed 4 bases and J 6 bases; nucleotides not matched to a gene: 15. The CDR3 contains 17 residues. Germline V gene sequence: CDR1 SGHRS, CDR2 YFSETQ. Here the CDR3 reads CASSPGTGFPREDTQYF. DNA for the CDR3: TGCGCCAGCAGCCCCGGGACAGGGTTTCCACGAGAGGATACGCAGTATTTT.